A selection of T cell receptor beta chains follows, all from one sample in a study of OX40 agonist ivuxolimab in advanced cancers. The assay was immunoSEQ multiplex PCR, and TCRdb's table has in-frame clones only and misses some. The sample lists more than 100,000 clones; about nine tenths were seen once. The sample consisted of CD4+ or CD8+ T cells sorted from blood, taken in a trial of the OX40 agonist ivuxolimab. The receptors were gathered from an adult with an advanced solid tumor such as melanoma, head and neck, liver or kidney cancer. CDR3s include the opening cysteine and the closing phenylalanine or tryptophan. The order of the fields is D gene, clone size, V gene, J gene, CDR3 DNA, CDR3 protein. A D gene is named only where the DNA matches it firmly. Clone size is stated in some rows and not others, as once, few, many or a class when expanded.

>.|.|TRBV6-6|TRBJ2-5
TGTGCCAGCACGTCGGAGCAAAGTACCCAGTACTTC
CASTSEQSTQYF
>.|.|TRBV11-3|TRBJ2-7
TGTGCCAGCAGCCTCCGCTCTGGGTCCTACGAGCAGTACTTC
CASSLRSGSYEQYF
>.|.|TRBV6-1|TRBJ2-5
TGTGCCAGCAGGGACGGGGACCAAGAGACCCAGTACTTC
CASRDGDQETQYF
>TRBD2|.|TRBV5-1|TRBJ2-5
TGCGCCAGCAGCTTGAACGTGGGAGGGCCTCGGGAGACCCAGTACTTC
CASSLNVGGPRETQYF
>TRBD2|.|TRBV9|TRBJ2-5
TGTGCCAGCAGCGTAGCTTGGTCTAGCGGGAGCCGAGAGACCCAGTACTTC
CASSVAWSSGSRETQYF
>.|.|TRBV5-5|TRBJ1-1
TGTGCCAGCAGCTTGGGTCCCGCTGAAGCTTTCTTT
CASSLGPAEAFF
>.|.|TRBV28|TRBJ2-1
TGTGCCTCCCGTTCAGGGAGCTCCTACAATGAGCAGTTCTTC
CASRSGSSYNEQFF
>TRBD2|.|TRBV7-9|TRBJ2-7
TGTGCCAGCAGTCCTATAACTAGCGGGAGAGGATACGAGCAGTACTTC
CASSPITSGRGYEQYF
>.|.|TRBV28|TRBJ2-5
TGTGCCAGCGGTGAGACCGAGGAGACCCAGTACTTC
CASGETEETQYF
>TRBD1|.|TRBV5-8|TRBJ1-5
TGTGCCAGCAGCTTGTTTCAGGGGGCAAGCAATCAGCCCCAGCATTTT
CASSLFQGASNQPQHF
>.|.|TRBV6-4|TRBJ2-2
TGTGCCAGCAGCATAGGAGGGCCAATCACCGGGGAGCTGTTTTTT
CASSIGGPITGELFF
>.|.|TRBV2|TRBJ2-3
TGTGCCAGCAGTCCGAATCCTAGAGGTACGCAGTATTTT
CASSPNPRGTQYF
>TRBD1|.|TRBV7-9|TRBJ1-4
TGTGCCAGCAGCCCAGGGGGCGCGAGTGAAAAACTGTTTTTT
CASSPGGASEKLFF
>.|.|TRBV18|TRBJ2-7
TGTGCCAGCTCACCACGGCAGGGGACCTACGAGCAGTACTTC
CASSPRQGTYEQYF
>TRBD1|once|TRBV28|TRBJ2-2
TGTGCCATCCTCGGGCAGGGGGCCGGGGAGCTGTTTTTT
CAILGQGAGELFF
>TRBD1|.|TRBV18|TRBJ2-1
TGTGCCAGCTCACCACCGGGACAGGGGTACAATGAGCAGTTCTTC
CASSPPGQGYNEQFF
>.|.|TRBV27|TRBJ2-2
TGTGCCAGCAGTTCCTTTTTTGGGGGAGTGGGCGGGGAGCTGTTTTTT
CASSSFFGGVGGELFF
>.|once|TRBV25-1|TRBJ2-1
TGTGCCAGCAGTGAGACAGGCTCCTACAATGAGCAGTTCTTC
CASSETGSYNEQFF
>.|.|TRBV27|TRBJ2-7
TGTGCCAGCAGTTTAATTTTGTCGGACAGCGGCTACGAGCAGTACTTC
CASSLILSDSGYEQYF
>.|.|TRBV19|TRBJ1-1
TGTGCCAGTTCAAGTAGTATCCGGGGGCAGGGAATGAACACTGAAGCTTTCTTT
CASSSSIRGQGMNTEAFF
>TRBD1|.|TRBV19|TRBJ1-5
TGTGCCAGTAAGTTCGCCCCCCGGACAGGGGATTTTTATCAGCCCCAGCATTTT
CASKFAPRTGDFYQPQHF
>TRBD2|.|TRBV7-9|TRBJ2-5
TGTGCCAGCAGCTTAGAGCGGGAGCAGTACTTC
CASSLEREQYF
>TRBD1|once|TRBV19|TRBJ1-2
TGTGCCAGTAGGTCACAGGGGATATATGGCTACACCTTC
CASRSQGIYGYTF
>.|once|TRBV2|TRBJ2-7
TGTGCCAGCGGGCTATTTAGTACTATTTACGAGCAGTACTTC
CASGLFSTIYEQYF
>.|.|TRBV6-6|TRBJ2-7
TGTGCCAGCAGTTACTCGGACAGACCCGGGCACGAGCAGTACTTC
CASSYSDRPGHEQYF
>.|.|TRBV7-3|TRBJ1-1
TGTGCCAGCAGCTTAAGGCAGCTGGCTGAAGCTTTCTTT
CASSLRQLAEAFF
>.|.|TRBV6-4|TRBJ2-1
TGTGCCAGCAGTGACTCGTACAGGGGAGGGGGCAATGAGCAGTTCTTC
CASSDSYRGGGNEQFF
>TRBD2|.|TRBV7-2|TRBJ2-1
TGTGCCAGCAGCTATAGCGGGAGGGTTAACAATGAGCAGTTCTTC
CASSYSGRVNNEQFF
>TRBD1|.|TRBV7-2|TRBJ1-5
TGTGCCAGCAGCTTAGGCGGACAGGGGTGGAATCAGCCCCAGCATTTT
CASSLGGQGWNQPQHF
>.|.|TRBV25-1|TRBJ1-2
TGTGCCAGCAGTGAAGCCCCCACTGGCTACACCTTC
CASSEAPTGYTF
>.|few|TRBV6-1|TRBJ1-1
TGTGCCAGCAGTAGAATGGGGTTCTTGAACACTGAAGCTTTCTTT
CASSRMGFLNTEAFF
>TRBD1|.|TRBV5-5|TRBJ1-2
TGTGCCAGCAGCTTTTCTGTTACAGGGGGAGTCGTGGGCTACACCTTC
CASSFSVTGGVVGYTF
>.|.|TRBV28|TRBJ2-3
TGTGCCAGCAGTTTCCGGAGGGACGGCACAGATACGCAGTATTTT
CASSFRRDGTDTQYF
>.|.|TRBV10-3|TRBJ1-1
TGTGCCATCAGTGAGGGGGCCGCGGGGAACACTGAAGCTTTCTTT
CAISEGAAGNTEAFF
>TRBD1|.|TRBV4-1|TRBJ1-4
TGCGCCAGCAGCCAGGGCAGACAGGGTGGTAATGAAAAACTGTTTTTT
CASSQGRQGGNEKLFF
>.|.|TRBV4-1|TRBJ2-7
TGCGCCAGCAGCCAAGAGGGGACGGGACACAACGAGCAGTACTTC
CASSQEGTGHNEQYF
>TRBD1|.|TRBV2|TRBJ2-7
TGTGCCAGCGACCCGGGACAGGGGTTCTACGAGCAGTACTTC
CASDPGQGFYEQYF
>.|once|TRBV6-1|TRBJ1-2
TGTGCCAGCAGTGCTATACAGGGTTCAGACTATGGCTACACCTTC
CASSAIQGSDYGYTF
>.|.|TRBV4-3|TRBJ1-1
TGCGCCAGCAGCCAAGACGGATTTAGTCAGGGGAACACTGAAGCTTTCTTT
CASSQDGFSQGNTEAFF
>TRBD1|.|TRBV5-4|TRBJ1-2
TGTGCCAGCAGCTTCCTAGGACAGGGGCAAGGCTATGGCTACACCTTC
CASSFLGQGQGYGYTF
>.|.|TRBV18|TRBJ1-1
TGTGCCAGCTCACCGCCTTCTCAGGGAGAAACTGAAGCTTTCTTT
CASSPPSQGETEAFF
>TRBD2|.|TRBV9|TRBJ2-1
TGTGCCAGCAGCGTAGGGACTAGCGGGGCCTCCTACAATGAGCAGTTCTTC
CASSVGTSGASYNEQFF
>TRBD2|.|TRBV6-4|TRBJ2-1
TGTGCCAGCAGTGGAACTAGCGGGAGTATAAATGAGCAGTTCTTC
CASSGTSGSINEQFF
>TRBD2|.|TRBV29-1|TRBJ2-3
TGCAGCGCCTCGGGAGGGGAAAACACAGATACGCAGTATTTT
CSASGGENTDTQYF
>.|.|TRBV18|TRBJ1-4
TGTGCCAGCTCGCCCGATGAACCTAATGAAAAACTGTTTTTT
CASSPDEPNEKLFF
>TRBD1|.|TRBV4-3|TRBJ1-3
TGCGCCAGCAGCCAAGAGGGGACAGGGACTGGAAACACCATATATTTT
CASSQEGTGTGNTIYF
>.|.|TRBV5-1|TRBJ2-7
TGCGCCAGCAGAACGGTCCCGGACAGTTACTACGAGCAGTACTTC
CASRTVPDSYYEQYF
>TRBD1|.|TRBV15|TRBJ1-5
TGTGCCACCAGCAGTAATGGACAGGGGGCAGATCAGCCCCAGCATTTT
CATSSNGQGADQPQHF
>TRBD1|.|TRBV6-5|TRBJ1-1
TGTGCCAGCAGTGCCGGACAGGGAGACACTGAAGCTTTCTTT
CASSAGQGDTEAFF
>.|.|TRBV7-3|TRBJ2-2
TGTGCCAGCAGCTCGACAGTGAACACCGGGGAGCTGTTTTTT
CASSSTVNTGELFF
>.|.|TRBV7-2|TRBJ1-6
TGTGCCAGCAGCTTCGGCAGAGAGAATTCACCCCTCCACTTT
CASSFGRENSPLHF
>TRBD1|.|TRBV19|TRBJ2-7
TGTGCCAGTAGGATTCGGGGGACAGGGCTCTACGAGCAGTACTTC
CASRIRGTGLYEQYF
>TRBD1|.|TRBV27|TRBJ2-3
TGTGCCAGCAGTTTTCTGACAGGGCGCACAGATACGCAGTATTTT
CASSFLTGRTDTQYF
>.|.|TRBV5-1|TRBJ2-3
TGCGCCAGCAGCTTGGTTCCGGACTTAAGCACAGATACGCAGTATTTT
CASSLVPDLSTDTQYF
>.|.|TRBV7-9|TRBJ1-1
TGTGCCAGCAAGTTTGAGTTACCGAACACTGAAGCTTTCTTT
CASKFELPNTEAFF
>TRBD1|.|TRBV29-1|TRBJ2-7
TGCAGCGTTGGGCAGGGGGCTTTGGTCGAGCAGTACTTC
CSVGQGALVEQYF
>.|.|TRBV28|TRBJ2-7
TGTGCCAGCGCAACTGGTTCGTACGAGCAGTACTTC
CASATGSYEQYF
>.|.|TRBV5-1|TRBJ1-4
TGCGCCAGCAGCTTGGACCAGGATGAAAAACTGTTTTTT
CASSLDQDEKLFF
>.|few|TRBV30|TRBJ1-5
TGTGCCTGGAGTGTAACAGGGCGCAATCAGCCCCAGCATTTT
CAWSVTGRNQPQHF
>TRBD1|.|TRBV5-6|TRBJ1-5
TGTGCCAGCAGCTTGAGGGGGCCGGCCGGGGAAAGCAATCAGCCCCAGCATTTT
CASSLRGPAGESNQPQHF